This T cell receptor beta chain was found in a study of memory CD4+ T cells and cytomegalovirus serostatus. The CDR3 has 14 amino acids. Germline values: CDR1 SGHTA, CDR2 FQGNSA. Trimming removed 3 bases from V and 6 bases from J; junction bases left unmatched: 4. Single viable CD3+CD4+CD8-CD45RO+ cells were sorted as the memory CD4+ T cells. Data came from immunoSEQ multiplex PCR; TCRdb stores just in-frame clones and leaves some out. Among about 50,000 clones listed, roughly 80% were seen once. Sequenced material: memory CD4+ T cells from blood. This sequence originates from an adult in good health and CMV-seronegative. The rearrangement joins TRBV7-2 to TRBJ2-2, with 7 nucleotides matching TRBD1. As DNA, the CDR3 is TGTGCCAGCAGCTTCCGACAGGGTCCCGGGGAGCTGTTTTTT. Encoded protein: CASSFRQGPGELFF.